Given below is one T cell receptor (beta chain) in context. Its target is unknown. The sample originates from a study of identical twins. V lost 5 bases and J lost 0; bases outside the gene matches: 5. The CDR3 runs 16 residues. The V gene's germline CDR1 is MDHEN and CDR2 SYDVKM. Template switching created a universal primer site, and the cDNA included unique molecular identifiers. TCRdb re-analysed the 5' RACE reads in MiXCR, keeping a single row per CDR3 protein. The data show 1.5 million to 2 million distinct CDR3 sequences, with about 32% seen just once and about 0.3% held by the top ten. Regarding the study as a whole: Low generation probability was overrepresented in out-of-frame alpha sequences shared by twins.

The source is a newborn girl in good health. The chain is built from TRBV28 and TRBJ2-3; TRBD2 aligns across 10 bases. Material: cord blood. This chain's CDR3 is CASSIGLAASTDTQYF. For the CDR3, the DNA is TGTGCCAGCAGTATAGGACTAGCGGCAAGCACAGATACGCAGTATTTT.